These 27 T cell receptor beta chains share one sample of origin, sequenced in a study of T cell responses to AZD1222 COVID-19 vaccine (dated by TCRdb to 2020 to 2023). The time point label of this sample denotes: baseline before first vaccination. Libraries were made using the immunoSEQ multiplex PCR assay. This is the immuneACCESS table as TCRdb keeps it, with only in-frame sequences that have V and J called. A part of the clones is gone; compared with another copy, unresolved V genes explain less than half, and the rest is unexplained. Across this sample there are approximately 68,000 clones, with approximately 88% seen only once. The ten largest clones represent less than 20% of the sample. Sequencing used peripheral blood, obtained on day 0 of AZD1222 vaccination. All receptors come from an adult in good health.

The chain couples TRBV5-1 to TRBJ1-1; TRBD1 matches at 7 bases. This CDR3 is 14 amino acids long. V was clipped by 4 bases and J by 1 base; unmatched bases: 4. CDR1 is SGHRS, CDR2 YFSETQ, per germline. The chain's CDR3 is CASSRTGWNTEAFF. CDR3 DNA: TGCGCCAGCAGCCGGACAGGTTGGAACACTGAAGCTTTCTTT.

This rearrangement joins TRBV2 to TRBJ1-3, with D maybe TRBD1 (5 bases). Trimming pared 3 bases from V and 1 base from J, leaving 13 bases between. CDR1 SNHLY and CDR2 FYNNEI come from the germline V gene. The CDR3 spans 16 residues. CDR3 amino acids: CASSETSAGSGNTIYF. The CDR3 nucleotides are TGTGCCAGCAGTGAGACCTCGGCAGGGTCTGGAAACACCATATATTTT.

This sequence joins TRBV20-1 and TRBJ2-1, with D unresolved. V gave up 4 bases and J gave up 5 bases, with 3 bases separating them. The CDR3 extends over 10 amino acids. From germline, CDR1 is DFQATT and CDR2 SNEGSKA (reference sequence). Written as DNA, the CDR3 is TGCAGTGCTAAAGACAATGAGCAGTTCTTC. It is translated as CSAKDNEQFF.

The chain recombines TRBV28 with TRBJ1-5, with TRBD1 identical over 10 bases. Germline V CDR1 and CDR2: MDHEN, SYDVKM. J was trimmed by 10 bases and V by 6 bases; bases with no gene match: 6. This CDR3 has 13 amino acids. Here the CDR3 reads CASRFGQGVPQHF. The CDR3 DNA is TGTGCCAGCAGATTCGGACAGGGGGTTCCCCAGCATTTT.

The chain links TRBV5-5 to TRBJ2-2; 9 bases match TRBD1. The CDR3 sequence is 16 residues long. Unmatched junction bases numbered 8, after V lost 4 bases and J lost 4 bases. Germline V gives CDR1 SGHKS, CDR2 YYEKEE (reference sequence). The CDR3 DNA is TGTGCCAGCAGCGCGGGGACAGGGTACGGCACCGGGGAGCTGTTTTTT. Its translation is CASSAGTGYGTGELFF.

This clone was seen only once. The chain couples TRBV19 to TRBJ2-2; 8 bases fit TRBD2. The V gene's germline CDR1 is LNHDA and CDR2 SQIVND (reference sequence). There are 18 residues in the CDR3. The junction had 11 bases not matched to a gene; V was cut back by 1 base and J by 4 bases. CDR3 sequence (DNA): TGTGCCAGTAGTATAGGTTCGGCGGGAGGACATAGCACCGGGGAGCTGTTTTTT. Its protein product is CASSIGSAGGHSTGELFF.

The V and J genes are TRBV30 and TRBJ2-1; 9 bases are a match to TRBD1. The CDR3 has 15 residues. From germline, CDR1 is GTSNPN and CDR2 SVGIG (reference sequence). V lost 2 bases to trimming and J lost 3 bases; unmatched junction nucleotides: 5. DNA for the CDR3: TGTGCCTGGAGTTCTGGACAGGGGTTCTACAATGAGCAGTTCTTC. Protein: CAWSSGQGFYNEQFF.

This chain links TRBV4-2 with TRBJ1-5; D remains ambiguous. Looked up from germline, CDR1 is LGHNA and CDR2 is YNFKEQ. V was cut by 0 bases and J by 0 bases, with 6 bases left in between. The CDR3 totals 15 residues. The CDR3 DNA reads TGTGCCAGCAGCCAAGATGGCAGTAGCAATCAGCCCCAGCATTTT. This sequence encodes CASSQDGSSNQPQHF.

J is TRBJ1-4 and V is TRBV27, with a possible D match to TRBD1 (5 bases). Trimming took 6 bases from V and 5 from J, leaving 16 bases between them. Germline CDR1 reads MNHEY; CDR2 reads SMNVEV (reference sequence). CDR3 size: 15 residues. The CDR3, as DNA: TGTGCCAGCAGAATCTCCGGGACGCCCAATGAAAAACTGTTTTTT. Amino acid sequence: CASRISGTPNEKLFF.

The chain uses TRBV10-3 and TRBJ2-1; D gene uncertain. Germline-derived CDR1 and CDR2 are ENHRY and SYGVKD. The CDR3 has 16 amino acids. Trimming left V 3 bases short and J 1 base short, with 13 bases between. CDR3 sequence (DNA): TGTGCCATCAGTGACTCGGGCTCTAAGTCCTACAATGAGCAGTTCTTC. This gives the protein CAISDSGSKSYNEQFF.

The genes are TRBV5-1 and TRBJ1-2, with D perhaps matching TRBD1 (6 bases). This CDR3 region has 14 residues. Trimming left V 0 bases short and J 6 bases short, with 12 bases between. Germline loops: CDR1 SGHRS, CDR2 YFSETQ. The CDR3 is CASSLVGGLDGYTF. CDR3 sequence (DNA): TGCGCCAGCAGCTTGGTAGGGGGGTTAGATGGCTACACCTTC.

This clone was detected once. V and J are TRBV10-3 and TRBJ2-2; 8 positions match TRBD1. The CDR3 has 15 residues. The germline gives CDR1 ENHRY, CDR2 SYGVKD. J lost 7 bases, V lost 4 bases, and 8 bases had no gene match. The CDR3 DNA reads as TGTGCCATCAGTGGCGGACAGGGTGTTAGCGGGGAGCTGTTTTTT. This encodes CAISGGQGVSGELFF.

This rearrangement joins TRBV6-4 to TRBJ1-5, with D unresolved. V lost 9 bases and J lost 2, with 11 bases in between. The CDR3 extends over 13 amino acids. Germline CDR1 is MRHNA and CDR2 is SNTAGT. The chain's CDR3 is CARLEGGNQPQHF. DNA for the CDR3: TGTGCCAGGTTAGAGGGTGGCAATCAGCCCCAGCATTTT.

The CDR3 is CASSLPSGTDTQYF. The CDR3 nucleotides read TGTGCCAGCAGCTTGCCGTCTGGGACAGATACGCAGTATTTT. This chain joins TRBV5-6 and TRBJ2-3, with D uncertain. CDR1 is SGHDT, CDR2 YYEEEE, per germline. Trimming removed 1 base at V and 3 bases at J, with 9 bases between. This CDR3 region has 14 residues.

On this clone: A read error is likely, as this CDR3 ends without the conserved phenylalanine or tryptophan. The limits of the CDR3 on the DNA are not certain, so only TCRdb's listed CDR3 is given. V and J are TRBV11-3 and TRBJ1-1. 9 amino acids form the CDR3, both terminal residues included. CDR1 is SGHNT, CDR2 YENEEA, per germline. The CDR3 protein is CASRRRLDY.

This chain connects TRBV15 to TRBJ1-2, with 9 positions matching TRBD1. This CDR3 region has 14 residues. J lost 8 bases, V lost 1 base, and 5 bases had no gene match. CDR1 is LNHNV and CDR2 is YYDKDF in the germline V gene (reference sequence). CDR3 sequence (DNA): TGTGCCACCAGCAGAGGACAGGGGGAAGACGGCTACACCTTC. Its protein is CATSRGQGEDGYTF.

The CDR3 bases are TGCGCCAGCAGCCCGGGACAGATGAACACCGGGGAGCTGTTTTTT. This gives the protein CASSPGQMNTGELFF. V usage is TRBV5-1 and J usage is TRBJ2-2; TRBD1 matches at 7 bases. V trimming: 4 bases; J trimming: 1 base; junction bases outside the gene matches: 4. The CDR3 totals 15 residues. Germline-derived CDR1 and CDR2 are SGHRS and YFSETQ.

The chain joins TRBV25-1 to TRBJ1-4; D gene ambiguous. Trimming took 8 bases from V and 7 from J, leaving 20 bases between them. Germline-derived CDR1 and CDR2 are MGHDK and SYGVNS. The CDR3 loop spans 15 amino acids. The CDR3, as DNA: TGTGCCAGCCAAGGGTCCTCCCATGGCGGTGAAAAACTGTTTTTT. Residues: CASQGSSHGGEKLFF. The whole variable domain, filled in from reference TRBV25-1 and TRBJ1-4, reads EADIYQTPRYLVIGTGKKITLECSQTMGHDKMYWYQQDPGMELHLIHYSYGVNSTEKGDLSSESTVSRIRTEHFPLTLESARPSHTSQYLCASQGSSHGGEKLFFGSGTQLSVL.

This clone was detected only once. The chain uses TRBV28 and TRBJ1-5; weak D call: TRBD1 (5 bases). The V end lost 6 bases, the J end lost 7 bases, and 16 bases lay between the germline ends. The CDR3 runs to 14 residues. CDR1 MDHEN and CDR2 SYDVKM come from the germline V gene. The CDR3 protein is CASSLVQDSQPQHF. The CDR3 DNA is TGTGCCAGCAGCCTAGTACAGGATTCCCAGCCCCAGCATTTT.

The chain recombines TRBV12-3 or TRBV12-4 with TRBJ2-2; D not certain. Trimming pared 4 bases from V and 6 bases from J, leaving 6 bases between. CDR3 length equals 12 residues. The CDR3 spells CASSSQAGELFF. CDR3 coding DNA: TGTGCCAGCAGTTCCCAGGCCGGGGAGCTGTTTTTT.

The gene calls are TRBV30 and TRBJ1-6, with a weak D call TRBD1 (6 bases). CDR3 length equals 14 residues. The V and J ends lost 0 bases and 6 bases respectively, with 9 bases between them. Per the germline V gene, CDR1 is GTSNPN and CDR2 is SVGIG (reference sequence). The CDR3 reads CAWSVQGGNSPLHF. CDR3 bases: TGTGCCTGGAGTGTACAGGGCGGTAATTCACCCCTCCACTTT.

The chain links TRBV7-8 to TRBJ1-3; 7 positions match TRBD1. V was clipped by 3 bases and J by 8 bases; unmatched bases: 7. Germline CDR1 and CDR2: SGHVS and FQNEAQ. This CDR3 spans 14 amino acids. The CDR3 sequence: CASSLEGAWDTIYF. In nucleotides, the CDR3 is TGTGCCAGCAGCTTGGAGGGGGCATGGGACACCATATATTTT.

The chain couples TRBV2 to TRBJ2-7; no clear D gene. The CDR3 extends over 12 amino acids. The V gene's germline CDR1 is SNHLY and CDR2 FYNNEI. The germline V and J ends were trimmed by 6 bases and 0 bases, with 6 bases remaining between them. The CDR3 region is CASSRGSYEQYF. The CDR3 DNA follows: TGTGCCAGCAGCCGAGGCTCCTACGAGCAGTACTTC.

The genes are TRBV28 and TRBJ1-2; D may be TRBD1 (6 bases). The ends were cut back, 8 bases at V and 3 bases at J, with 13 bases in the middle. Germline V gives CDR1 MDHEN, CDR2 SYDVKM. This CDR3 has 13 amino acids. CDR3 sequence: CASAGGRYYGYTF. In DNA form, the CDR3 reads TGTGCCAGCGCCGGGGGGCGATACTATGGCTACACCTTC.

V and J are TRBV7-9 and TRBJ1-3; D is possibly TRBD1 (6 bases). This CDR3 comprises 14 residues. Germline V CDR1 and CDR2: SEHNR, FQNEAQ (reference sequence). Trimming shortened V by 1 base and J by 4 bases, and 8 bases separated the two germline ends. The CDR3: CASSLGDTGNTIYF. In nucleotides, the CDR3 is TGTGCCAGCAGCTTAGGGGACACCGGAAACACCATATATTTT. Full variable domain (missing parts from reference TRBV7-9 and TRBJ1-3): DTGVSQNPRHKITKRGQNVTFRCDPISEHNRLYWYRQTLGQGPEFLTYFQNEAQLEKSRLLSDRFSAERPKGSFSTLEIQRTEQGDSAMYLCASSLGDTGNTIYFGEGSWLTVV.

The rearrangement joins TRBV27 to TRBJ1-1, with 7 bases that match TRBD1. The germline V gene has CDR1 MNHEY and CDR2 SMNVEV (reference sequence). V lost 3 bases, J lost 1 base, and 5 bases stayed unmatched. The CDR3 contains 15 residues. The CDR3 protein is CASSFGTGANTEAFF. The CDR3 bases are TGTGCCAGCAGTTTTGGAACAGGGGCGAACACTGAAGCTTTCTTT.

The chain links TRBV6-5 to TRBJ2-6; maybe TRBD1 (6 bases). The CDR3 loop spans 15 amino acids. Germline V gene sequence: CDR1 MNHEY, CDR2 SVGAGI. Trimming removed 6 bases from V and 4 bases from J, with 13 bases in between. As DNA, the CDR3 is TGTGCCAGCAGCTTCCAGGGGACAGGGGCCAACGTCCTGACTTTC. It codes for CASSFQGTGANVLTF.